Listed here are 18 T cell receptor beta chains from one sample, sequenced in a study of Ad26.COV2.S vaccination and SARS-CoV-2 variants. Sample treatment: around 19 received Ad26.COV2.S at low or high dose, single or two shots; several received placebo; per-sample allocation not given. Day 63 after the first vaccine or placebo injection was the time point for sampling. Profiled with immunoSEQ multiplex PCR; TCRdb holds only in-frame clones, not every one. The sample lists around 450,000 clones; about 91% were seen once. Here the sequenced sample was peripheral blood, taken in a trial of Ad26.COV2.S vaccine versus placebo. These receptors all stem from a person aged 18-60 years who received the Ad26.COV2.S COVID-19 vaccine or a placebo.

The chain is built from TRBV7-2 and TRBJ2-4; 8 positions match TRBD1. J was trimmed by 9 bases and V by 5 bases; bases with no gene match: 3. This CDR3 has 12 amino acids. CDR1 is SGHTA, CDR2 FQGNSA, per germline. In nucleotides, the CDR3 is TGTGCCAGCAGCGTCGACAGGGGCATTCAGTACTTC. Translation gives CASSVDRGIQYF.

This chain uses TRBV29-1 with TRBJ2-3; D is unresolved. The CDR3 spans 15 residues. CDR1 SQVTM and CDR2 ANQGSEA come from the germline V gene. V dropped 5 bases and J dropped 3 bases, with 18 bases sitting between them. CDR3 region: CSVFGRVLGTDTQYF. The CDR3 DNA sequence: TGCAGCGTTTTCGGACGGGTTTTGGGGACAGATACGCAGTATTTT.

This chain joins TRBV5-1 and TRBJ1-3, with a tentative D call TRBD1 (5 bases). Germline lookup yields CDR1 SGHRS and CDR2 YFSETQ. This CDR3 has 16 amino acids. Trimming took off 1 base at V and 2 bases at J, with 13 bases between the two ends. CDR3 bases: TGCGCCAGCAGCTTGATGTATCCGGGGGCTGGAAACACCATATATTTT. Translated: CASSLMYPGAGNTIYF.

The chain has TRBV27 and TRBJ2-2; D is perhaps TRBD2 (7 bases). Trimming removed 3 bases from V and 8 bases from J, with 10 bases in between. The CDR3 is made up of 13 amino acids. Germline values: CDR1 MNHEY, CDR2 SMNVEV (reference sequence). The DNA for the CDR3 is TGTGCCAGCAGTTTCGGGGGGCTGGGGGAGCTGTTTTTT. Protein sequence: CASSFGGLGELFF.

CDR3 in amino acids: CASSFPIRRGLADTQYF. The CDR3 nucleotides read TGTGCCAGCAGTTTCCCGATTCGGAGGGGACTTGCAGATACGCAGTATTTT. The V and J genes are TRBV28 and TRBJ2-3, with D perhaps matching TRBD2 (6 bases). Deletions cut 3 bases from V and 4 bases from J, with 20 bases between. The CDR3 totals 17 residues. CDR1 is MDHEN, CDR2 SYDVKM, per germline.

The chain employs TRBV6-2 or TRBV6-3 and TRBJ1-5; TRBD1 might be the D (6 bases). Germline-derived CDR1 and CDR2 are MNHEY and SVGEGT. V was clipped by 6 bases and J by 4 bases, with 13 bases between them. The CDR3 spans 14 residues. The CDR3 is CASSRGTINQPQHF. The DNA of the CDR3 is TGTGCCAGCAGCCGGGGGACAATTAATCAGCCCCAGCATTTT.

DNA of the CDR3: TGTGCCAGCAGTGATCGGGGATACGAGCAGTACTTC. Protein sequence: CASSDRGYEQYF. V is TRBV27 and J is TRBJ2-7; D perhaps matches TRBD2 (5 bases). The germline CDR1 and CDR2 sequences are MNHEY and SMNVEV (reference sequence). The CDR3 consists of 12 residues. Trimming removed 5 bases at V and 4 bases at J, with 9 bases between.

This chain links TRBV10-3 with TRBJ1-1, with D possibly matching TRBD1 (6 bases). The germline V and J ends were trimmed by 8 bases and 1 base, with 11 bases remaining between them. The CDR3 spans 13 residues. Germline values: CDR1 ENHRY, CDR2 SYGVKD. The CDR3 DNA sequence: TGTGCCATCCAGGGGCAGGGGAACACTGAAGCTTTCTTT. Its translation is CAIQGQGNTEAFF.

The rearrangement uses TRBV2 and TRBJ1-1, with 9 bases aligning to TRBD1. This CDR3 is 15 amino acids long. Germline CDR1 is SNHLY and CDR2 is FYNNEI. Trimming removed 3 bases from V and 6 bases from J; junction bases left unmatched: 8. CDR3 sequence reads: CASSDPPDRGAEAFF. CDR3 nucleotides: TGTGCCAGCAGTGACCCACCGGACAGGGGTGCTGAAGCTTTCTTT. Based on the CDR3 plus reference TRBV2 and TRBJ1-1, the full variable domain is EPEVTQTPSHQVTQMGQEVILRCVPISNHLYFYWYRQILGQKVEFLVSFYNNEISEKSEIFDDQFSVERPDGSNFTLKIRSTKLEDSAMYFCASSDPPDRGAEAFFGQGTRLTVV.

Written as DNA, the CDR3 is TGCGCCAGCAGCTGGGAGGGACCCTCTCTCAATGAGCAGTTCTTC. This sequence encodes CASSWEGPSLNEQFF. The J gene is TRBJ2-1, the V gene TRBV5-1; TRBD2 matches at 7 bases. The germline gives CDR1 SGHRS, CDR2 YFSETQ. Trimming at V came to 3 bases and at J to 6 bases, leaving 9 bases not matched to a gene. The CDR3 covers 15 residues.

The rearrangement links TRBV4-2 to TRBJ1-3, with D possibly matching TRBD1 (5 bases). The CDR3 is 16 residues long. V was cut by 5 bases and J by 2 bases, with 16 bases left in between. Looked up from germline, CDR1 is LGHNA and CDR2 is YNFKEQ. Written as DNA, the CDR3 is TGTGCCAGCAGCTCTGGGGCAGGGACGACTGGAAACACCATATATTTT. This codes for CASSSGAGTTGNTIYF.

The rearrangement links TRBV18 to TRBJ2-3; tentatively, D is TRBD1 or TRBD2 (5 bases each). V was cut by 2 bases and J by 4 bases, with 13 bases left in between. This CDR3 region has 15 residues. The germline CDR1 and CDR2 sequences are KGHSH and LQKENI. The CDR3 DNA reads TGTGCCAGCTCACCAATGGGACCAGGGTCAGATACGCAGTATTTT. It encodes CASSPMGPGSDTQYF.

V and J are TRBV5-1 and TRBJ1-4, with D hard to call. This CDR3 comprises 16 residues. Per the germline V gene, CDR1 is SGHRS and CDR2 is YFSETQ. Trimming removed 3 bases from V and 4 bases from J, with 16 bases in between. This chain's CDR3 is CASSYLPTRGNEKLFF. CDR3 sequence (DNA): TGCGCCAGCAGCTACTTACCGACCCGGGGTAATGAAAAACTGTTTTTT.

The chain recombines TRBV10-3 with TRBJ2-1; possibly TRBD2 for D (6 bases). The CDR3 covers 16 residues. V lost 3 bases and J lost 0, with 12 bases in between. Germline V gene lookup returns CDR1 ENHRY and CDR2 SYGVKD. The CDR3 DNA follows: TGTGCCATCAGTGACCCTGCCGGGAGCTCCTACAATGAGCAGTTCTTC. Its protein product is CAISDPAGSSYNEQFF.

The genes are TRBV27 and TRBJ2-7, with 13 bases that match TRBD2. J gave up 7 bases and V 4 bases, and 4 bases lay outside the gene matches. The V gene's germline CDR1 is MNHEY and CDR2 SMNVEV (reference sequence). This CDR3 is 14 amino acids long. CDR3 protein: CASSWGLAGREQYF. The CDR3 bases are TGTGCCAGCAGTTGGGGACTAGCGGGGAGGGAGCAGTACTTC.

The CDR3 DNA reads TGTGCCACCAGCAGGGGGGACGCCTCCTACGAGCAGTACTTC. This translates into CATSRGDASYEQYF. The chain couples TRBV15 to TRBJ2-7; the D call may be TRBD1 or TRBD2 (5 bases each). Germline CDR1 reads LNHNV; CDR2 reads YYDKDF (reference sequence). Trimming took 3 bases from V and 0 from J, leaving 9 bases between them. The CDR3 runs 14 residues.

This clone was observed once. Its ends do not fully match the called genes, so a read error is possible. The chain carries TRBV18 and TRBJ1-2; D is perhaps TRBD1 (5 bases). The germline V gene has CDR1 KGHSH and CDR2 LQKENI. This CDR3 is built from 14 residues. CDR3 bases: TGTGCCAGCTCACCAAACACCGGGACCGACCTAGAGTGGTTC. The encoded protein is CASSPNTGTDLEWF.

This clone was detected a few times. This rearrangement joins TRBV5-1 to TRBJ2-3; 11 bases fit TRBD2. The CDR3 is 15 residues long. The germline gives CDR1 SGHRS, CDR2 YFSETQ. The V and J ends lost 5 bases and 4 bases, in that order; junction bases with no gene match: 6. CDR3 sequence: CASRISGGAADTQYF. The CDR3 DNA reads TGCGCCAGCAGAATTAGCGGGGGGGCCGCAGATACGCAGTATTTT.